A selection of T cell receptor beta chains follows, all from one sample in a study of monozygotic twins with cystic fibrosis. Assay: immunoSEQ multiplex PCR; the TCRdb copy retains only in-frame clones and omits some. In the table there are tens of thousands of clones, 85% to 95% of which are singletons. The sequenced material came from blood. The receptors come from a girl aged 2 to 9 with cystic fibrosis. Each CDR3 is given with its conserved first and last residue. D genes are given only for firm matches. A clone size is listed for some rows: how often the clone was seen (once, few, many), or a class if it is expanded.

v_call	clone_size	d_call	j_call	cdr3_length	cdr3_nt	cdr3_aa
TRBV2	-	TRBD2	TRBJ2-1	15	TGTGCCAGCCTAGCGGGCGAAACCTCCTACAATGAGCAGTTCTTC	CASLAGETSYNEQFF
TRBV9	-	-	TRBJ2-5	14	TGTGCCAGCAGCGTAGTTGGACGGGGAGAGACCCAGTACTTC	CASSVVGRGETQYF
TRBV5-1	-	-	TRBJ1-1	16	TGCGCCAGCAGCCCCCGCGGAGGGACATTCAACACTGAAGCTTTCTTT	CASSPRGGTFNTEAFF
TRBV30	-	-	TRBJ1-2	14	TGTGCCTGGAGAGTCGGGGCGCCCGGGGGAGGCTACACCTTC	CAWRVGAPGGGYTF
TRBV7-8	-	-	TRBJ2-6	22	TGTGCCAGCAGCCTCCCCAGGCGAGGACAGCCTCAAATGGGGTCTGGGGCCAACGTCCTGACTTTC	CASSLPRRGQPQMGSGANVLTF
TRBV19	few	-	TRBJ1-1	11	TGTGCCAGTACCTCACTCACTGAAGCTTTCTTT	CASTSLTEAFF
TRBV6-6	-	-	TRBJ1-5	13	TGTGCCAGCAGTAATCATCCAGCGGAGCCCCAGCATTTT	CASSNHPAEPQHF
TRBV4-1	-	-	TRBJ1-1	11	TGCGCCAGCAGCCAAGGGATTGAAGCTTTCTTT	CASSQGIEAFF
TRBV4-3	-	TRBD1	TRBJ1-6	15	TGCGCCAGCAGCCAATCTAGACAGGGGTGGGCACCCCTCCACTTT	CASSQSRQGWAPLHF
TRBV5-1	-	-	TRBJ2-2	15	TGCGCCAGCAGCTTGGCCCAGGGGAACACCGGGGAGCTGTTTTTT	CASSLAQGNTGELFF
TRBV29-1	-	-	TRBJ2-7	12	TGCAGCGTGGGGACGGATCCCTACGAGCAGTACTTC	CSVGTDPYEQYF
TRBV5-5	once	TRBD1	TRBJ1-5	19	TGTGCCAGCATCGTCGGGGACAGGGGTCTGTATTGGGGGTTTCGGCCCCAGCATTTT	CASIVGDRGLYWGFRPQHF
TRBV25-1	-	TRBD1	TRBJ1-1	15	TGTGCCAGCAGTGAAGCGACAGGGGTGAACACTGAAGCTTTCTTT	CASSEATGVNTEAFF
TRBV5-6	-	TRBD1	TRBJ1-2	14	TGTGCCAGCAGCTTGGTAGGGGGCGACTATGGCTACACCTTC	CASSLVGGDYGYTF
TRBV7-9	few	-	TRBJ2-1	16	TGTGCCAGCAGCTTCTCTGCAGGGGACTCCTACAATGAGCAGTTCTTC	CASSFSAGDSYNEQFF
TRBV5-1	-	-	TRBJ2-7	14	TGCGCCAGCAGCTTTCCCGGCCATTCTCGCGAGCAGTACTTC	CASSFPGHSREQYF
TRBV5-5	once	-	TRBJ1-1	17	TGTGCCAGCAGCCTCCGCGGCCACTCAACGTTGAACACTGAAGCTTTCTTT	CASSLRGHSTLNTEAFF
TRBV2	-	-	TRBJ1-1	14	TGTGCCAGCAGTGACGAGGGAGGGCGAACTGAAGCTTTCTTT	CASSDEGGRTEAFF
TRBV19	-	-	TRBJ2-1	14	TGTGCCAGTAGAACACAGGGATCGCCCGATGAGCAGTTCTTC	CASRTQGSPDEQFF
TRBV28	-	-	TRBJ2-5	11	TGTGCCAGCAGACTCTACGAGACCCAGTACTTC	CASRLYETQYF
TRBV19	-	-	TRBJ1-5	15	TGTGCCGCAGGGGCAGGGGACTATAGCAATCAGCCCCAGCATTTT	CAAGAGDYSNQPQHF
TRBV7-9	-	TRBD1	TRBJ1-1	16	TGTGCCAGCAGCTTGGGGACCGGGACAGGGGACACTGAAGCTTTCTTT	CASSLGTGTGDTEAFF
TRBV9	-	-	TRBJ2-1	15	TGTGCCAGCAGCTTGGACGGTAATACCTACAATGAGCAGTTCTTC	CASSLDGNTYNEQFF
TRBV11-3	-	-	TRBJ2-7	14	TGTGCCAGCAGCCCCTATGAGGGGAAGTACGAGCAGTACTTC	CASSPYEGKYEQYF
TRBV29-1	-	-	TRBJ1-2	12	TGCAGCGTTCCCAGAGGTGAATATGGCTACACCTTC	CSVPRGEYGYTF
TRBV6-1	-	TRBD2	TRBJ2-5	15	TGTGCCAGCCATCCTCTAGCGGGGGGGCAAGAGACCCAGTACTTC	CASHPLAGGQETQYF
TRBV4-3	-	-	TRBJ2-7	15	TGCGCCAGCAGCCAAGAAGTCCACTACAGGGACGAGCAGTACTTC	CASSQEVHYRDEQYF
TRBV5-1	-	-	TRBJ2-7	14	TGCGCCAGCAGCATCGCCGGACAAGACTACGAGCAGTACTTC	CASSIAGQDYEQYF
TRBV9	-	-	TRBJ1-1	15	TGTGCCAGCAGCGAGGGGCCACAGGGTTTGAAGGAAGCTTTCTTT	CASSEGPQGLKEAFF
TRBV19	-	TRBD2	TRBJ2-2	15	TGTGCCAGTAGGACTAGCGGACCACACACCGGGGAGCTGTTTTTT	CASRTSGPHTGELFF
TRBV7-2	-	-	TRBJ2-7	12	TGTGCCAGCAGCTTATTCCCCTACGAGCAGTACTTC	CASSLFPYEQYF
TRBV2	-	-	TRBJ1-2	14	TGTGCCAGCAGTGAAGGGACATCTAACTATGGCTACACCTTC	CASSEGTSNYGYTF
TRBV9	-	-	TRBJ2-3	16	TGTGCCAGCAGCGTTGGGCAGGGAGGAGTCACAGATACGCAGTATTTT	CASSVGQGGVTDTQYF
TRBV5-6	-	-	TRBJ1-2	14	TGTGCCAGCAGCTTGGAACTCCTCACGTATGGCTACACCTTC	CASSLELLTYGYTF
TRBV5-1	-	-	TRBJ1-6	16	TGCGCCAGCAGCTCGGGATTTAGCTCCTATAATTCACCCCTCCACTTT	CASSSGFSSYNSPLHF
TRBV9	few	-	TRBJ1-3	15	TGTGCCAGCAGCGTAGCGACGGAACCTGGAAACACCATATATTTT	CASSVATEPGNTIYF
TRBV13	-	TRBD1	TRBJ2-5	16	TGTGCCAGCAGCTTAGGGACAGGGGGGTTCCAAGAGACCCAGTACTTC	CASSLGTGGFQETQYF
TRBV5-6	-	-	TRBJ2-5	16	TGTGCCAGCAGCTCTCCGACAAATTCCCTGAAAGAGACCCAGTACTTC	CASSSPTNSLKETQYF
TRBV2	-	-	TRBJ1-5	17	TGTGCCAGCAGCCGAAGCGGAGCGGCCTCTAGCAATCAGCCCCAGCATTTT	CASSRSGAASSNQPQHF
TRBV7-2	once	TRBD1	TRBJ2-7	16	TGTGCCAGCAGCTTATACCCCGGGACAGGTGCCTACGAGCAGTACTTC	CASSLYPGTGAYEQYF
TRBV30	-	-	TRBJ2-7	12	TGTGCCTGGAGTGTACTCTCCTACGAGCAGTACTTC	CAWSVLSYEQYF
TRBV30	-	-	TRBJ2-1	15	TGTGCCTGGAAAAGGGCAGTCTCCTCCTACAATGAGCAGTTCTTC	CAWKRAVSSYNEQFF
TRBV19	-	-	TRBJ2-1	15	TGTGCCAGTAGTCGTCAGGGGAGCTCCTACAATGAGCAGTTCTTC	CASSRQGSSYNEQFF
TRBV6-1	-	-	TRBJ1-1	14	TGTGCCAGCAGTGAAGTAACAGGCGAAACTGAAGCTTTCTTT	CASSEVTGETEAFF
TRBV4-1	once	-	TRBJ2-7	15	TGCGCCAGCAGCCAAGATCCCGGATCTTACTCCGAGCAGTACTTC	CASSQDPGSYSEQYF
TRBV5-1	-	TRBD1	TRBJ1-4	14	TGCGCCAGCAGAGCGACAGGGGGTAATGAAAAACTGTTTTTT	CASRATGGNEKLFF
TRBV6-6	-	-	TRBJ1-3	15	TGTGCCAGCAGTTACGGGGCCAGCTCTGGAAACACCATATATTTT	CASSYGASSGNTIYF
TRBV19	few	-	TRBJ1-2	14	TGTGCCAGTAGCGAAGAGGGGGCTAACTATGGCTACACCTTC	CASSEEGANYGYTF